Sequencing of this TCR beta chain was carried out in a study of human T cells and chemical hapten exposure. Across the study: DPC (0.01%) was patch tested on the upper back and read at 6 days. Overall study findings and caveats: High-frequency TCRs, those above 1 in 1000, stayed the same after DPC sensitization.

Per germline, CDR1 MDHEN and CDR2 SYDVKM. The CDR3 covers 15 residues. Trimming cost V 1 base and J 5 bases, with 14 bases left between them. Time point specified: patch test 3, about 24 weeks after DPC sensitization. The sample's treatment: therapeutic diphenylcyclopropenone sensitization with weekly scalp DPC. The table lists this clonotype with a few counts. Its specificity is not known. From the RACE reads, TCRdb called clonotypes with MiXCR, one entry per CDR3 protein. Of approximately 97,000 distinct CDR3 sequences listed, around a quarter were seen once; the top ten hold about 9.3%. The sequencing here drew on whole blood, taken in connection with sensitization to the hapten diphenylcyclopropenone (DPC). The rearrangement joins TRBV28 to TRBJ2-5, with D tentatively TRBD2 (6 bases). The sequence came from a man aged 40-50 years with alopecia areata. Some clones in this sample may be carry-over from other donors' samples. The DNA of the CDR3 is TGTGCCAGCAGTTTATCGGGGGTCTGGTATGAGACCCAGTACTTC. This gives the protein CASSLSGVWYETQYF.